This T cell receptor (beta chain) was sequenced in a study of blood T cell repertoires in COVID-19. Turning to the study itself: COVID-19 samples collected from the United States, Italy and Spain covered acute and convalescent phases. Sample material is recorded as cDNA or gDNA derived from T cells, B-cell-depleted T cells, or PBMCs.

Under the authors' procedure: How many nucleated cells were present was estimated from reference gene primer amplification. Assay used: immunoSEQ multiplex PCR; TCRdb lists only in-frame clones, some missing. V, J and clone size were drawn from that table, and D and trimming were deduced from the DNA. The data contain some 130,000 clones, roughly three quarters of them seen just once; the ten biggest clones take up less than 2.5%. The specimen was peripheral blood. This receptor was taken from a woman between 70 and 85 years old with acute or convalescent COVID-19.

The CDR3 reads CASSIGQGEAFF. In DNA form, the CDR3 reads TGTGCCAGTAGTATTGGGCAGGGTGAAGCTTTCTTT. V and J are TRBV19 and TRBJ1-1, with D tentatively TRBD1 (5 bases). V gave up 3 bases and J gave up 7 bases, with 9 bases separating them. Germline V CDR1 and CDR2: LNHDA, SQIVND (reference sequence). The CDR3 length is 12 residues. Supplemented by reference TRBV19 and TRBJ1-1, the full variable domain reads DGGITQSPKYLFRKEGQNVTLSCEQNLNHDAMYWYRQDPGQGLRLIYYSQIVNDFQKGDIAEGYSVSREKKESFPLTVTSAQKNPTAFYLCASSIGQGEAFFGQGTRLTVV.